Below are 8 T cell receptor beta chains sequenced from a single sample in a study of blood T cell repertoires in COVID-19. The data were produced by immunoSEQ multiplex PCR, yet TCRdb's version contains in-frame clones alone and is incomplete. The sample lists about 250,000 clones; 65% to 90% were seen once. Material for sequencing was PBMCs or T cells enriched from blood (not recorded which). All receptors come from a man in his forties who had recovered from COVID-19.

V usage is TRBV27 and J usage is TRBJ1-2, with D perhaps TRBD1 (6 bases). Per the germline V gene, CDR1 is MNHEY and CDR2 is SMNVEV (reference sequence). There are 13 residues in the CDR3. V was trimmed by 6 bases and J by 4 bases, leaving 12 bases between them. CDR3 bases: TGTGCCAGCAGGCTAACAGGGTCCTATGGCTACACCTTC. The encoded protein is CASRLTGSYGYTF.

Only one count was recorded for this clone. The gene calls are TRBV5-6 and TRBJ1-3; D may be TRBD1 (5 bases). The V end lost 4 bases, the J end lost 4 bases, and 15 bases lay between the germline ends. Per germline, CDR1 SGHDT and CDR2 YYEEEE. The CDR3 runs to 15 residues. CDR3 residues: CASSPRPGQGNTIYF. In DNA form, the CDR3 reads TGTGCCAGCAGCCCTCGTCCCGGACAAGGAAACACCATATATTTT. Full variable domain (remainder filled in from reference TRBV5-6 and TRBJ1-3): DAGVTQSPTHLIKTRGQQVTLRCSPKSGHDTVSWYQQALGQGPQFIFQYYEEEERQRGNFPDRFSGHQFPNYSSELNVNALLLGDSALYLCASSPRPGQGNTIYFGEGSWLTVV.

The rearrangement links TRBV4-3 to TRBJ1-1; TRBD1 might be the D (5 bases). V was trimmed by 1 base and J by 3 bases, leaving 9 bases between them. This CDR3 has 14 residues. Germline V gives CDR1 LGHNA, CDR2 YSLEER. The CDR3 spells CASSQGQSDTEAFF. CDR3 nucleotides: TGCGCCAGCAGCCAAGGACAGTCGGACACTGAAGCTTTCTTT.

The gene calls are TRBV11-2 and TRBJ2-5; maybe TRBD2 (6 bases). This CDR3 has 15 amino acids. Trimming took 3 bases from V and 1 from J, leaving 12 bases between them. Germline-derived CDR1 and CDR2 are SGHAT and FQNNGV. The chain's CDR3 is CASSFLFSGQETQYF. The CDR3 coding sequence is TGTGCCAGCAGCTTCTTGTTTAGCGGCCAAGAGACCCAGTACTTC.

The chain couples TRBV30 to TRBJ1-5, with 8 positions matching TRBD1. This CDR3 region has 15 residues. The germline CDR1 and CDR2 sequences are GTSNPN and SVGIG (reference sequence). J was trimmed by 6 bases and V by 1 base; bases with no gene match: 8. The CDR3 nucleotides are TGTGCCTGGAGTGGGGCCGGGACAGGAGGTCAGCCCCAGCATTTT. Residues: CAWSGAGTGGQPQHF.

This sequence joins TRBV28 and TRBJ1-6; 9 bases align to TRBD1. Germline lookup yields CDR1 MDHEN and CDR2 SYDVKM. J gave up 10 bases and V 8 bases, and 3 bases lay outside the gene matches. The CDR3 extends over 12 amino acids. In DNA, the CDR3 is TGTGCCAGCCGGACAGGGGCGTCACCCCTCCACTTT. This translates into CASRTGASPLHF.

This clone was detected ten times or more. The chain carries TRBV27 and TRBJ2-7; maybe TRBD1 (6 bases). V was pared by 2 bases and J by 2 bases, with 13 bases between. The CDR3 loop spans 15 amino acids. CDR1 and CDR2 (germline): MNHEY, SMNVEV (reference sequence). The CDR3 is CASSLRTGSPYEQYF. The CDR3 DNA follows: TGTGCCAGCAGTTTACGAACAGGGTCCCCCTACGAGCAGTACTTC.

In DNA, the CDR3 is TGTGCCAGCAGCTTGGGACAGGGCAGTGAAGCTTTCTTT. This gives the protein CASSLGQGSEAFF. This chain links TRBV7-9 with TRBJ1-1; 9 positions agree with TRBD1. The V and J ends lost 3 bases and 7 bases, in that order; junction bases with no gene match: 3. The CDR3 contains 13 residues. Germline CDR1 is SEHNR and CDR2 is FQNEAQ (reference sequence).